A selection of T cell receptor beta chains follows, all from one sample in a study of fetal regulatory T cell absence and autoimmunity. Only in-frame clones appear in the TCRdb table, and some are missing; sequencing was by immunoSEQ multiplex PCR. Among roughly 95,000 clones listed, 55% to 75% were seen once. The sample comprised pancreas tissue. These receptors all stem from a male donor with IPEX syndrome. CDR3s include the opening cysteine and the closing phenylalanine or tryptophan. D genes are given only for firm matches. Size tells how often a clone was seen (once, few, many) or the class of an expanded clone, and some rows leave it out.

TRBV6-1	TRBJ2-7	-	-	TGTGCCAGCAGGACCGATGGAAGCTACGAGCAGTACTTC	CASRTDGSYEQYF
TRBV2	TRBJ2-7	-	few	TGTGCCAGCAGTGTCCGCGGTTACGAGCAGTACTTC	CASSVRGYEQYF
TRBV9	TRBJ2-3	TRBD2	-	TGTGCCAGCAGCGACGCGGGGGGCGGCACAGATACGCAGTATTTT	CASSDAGGGTDTQYF
TRBV27	TRBJ2-7	-	-	TGTGCCAGCAGTCCGACGGGGGTTTGGGGCGAGCAGTACTTC	CASSPTGVWGEQYF
TRBV28	TRBJ1-3	-	few	TGTGCCAGCACCATACAAGGCTCTGGAAACACCATATATTTT	CASTIQGSGNTIYF
TRBV6-6	TRBJ2-7	TRBD2	-	TGTGCCAGCAGTCGAGGACTAGCTGAGCCCTACGAGCAGTACTTC	CASSRGLAEPYEQYF
TRBV5-6	TRBJ1-1	TRBD1	-	TGTGCCAGCAGCGGACAGGGGGTTGAAGCTTTCTTT	CASSGQGVEAFF
TRBV4-1	TRBJ1-2	TRBD1	-	TGCGCCAGCAGCCAAGATATCAGGGGGGTAGATGGCTACACCTTC	CASSQDIRGVDGYTF
TRBV19	TRBJ2-3	TRBD2	-	TGTGCCAGTAGTATAGATAGCGGGAGTTCAGATACGCAGTATTTT	CASSIDSGSSDTQYF
TRBV30	TRBJ2-7	-	-	TGTGCCTGGAGTGTCCTAGAGAACGACTACGAGCAGTACTTC	CAWSVLENDYEQYF
TRBV7-2	TRBJ2-3	TRBD2	once	TGTGCCAGCAGCTTGACTAGCGGCACAGATACGCAGTATTTT	CASSLTSGTDTQYF
TRBV4-3	TRBJ2-7	TRBD2	-	TGCGCCAGCAGCCAAGGACTAGCGGGGAAGTACGAGCAGTACTTC	CASSQGLAGKYEQYF
TRBV30	TRBJ2-5	-	-	TGTGCCTGGGGACAGTACCAAGAGACCCAGTACTTC	CAWGQYQETQYF
TRBV29-1	TRBJ2-1	-	once	TGCAGCGTTGATAGGGGCGACGAGCAGTTCTTC	CSVDRGDEQFF
TRBV7-9	TRBJ2-2	-	few	TGTGCCAGCAACTCCTCACGAAACACCGGGGAGCTGTTTTTT	CASNSSRNTGELFF
TRBV5-6	TRBJ2-7	TRBD2	-	TGTGCCAGCAGCCCGGGACTAGCCCCCTACGAGCAGTACTTC	CASSPGLAPYEQYF
TRBV19	TRBJ2-1	TRBD1	-	TGTGCCAGTAGCGTGGACAGGGGATCTTACAATGAGCAGTTCTTC	CASSVDRGSYNEQFF
TRBV5-1	TRBJ2-5	-	once	TGCGCCAGCAGCTGGACCCAAGAGACCCAGTACTTC	CASSWTQETQYF
TRBV11-2	TRBJ1-2	TRBD1	-	TGTGCCAGCAGCTTAAGGGCCCAGGGGGGAGACTATGGCTACACCTTC	CASSLRAQGGDYGYTF
TRBV25-1	TRBJ2-7	TRBD2	few	TGTGCCAGCAGTGACCTTCCGGGAGGGGGGTACGAGCAGTACTTC	CASSDLPGGGYEQYF
TRBV6-1	TRBJ2-7	-	-	TGTGCCAGCTCGGTAATTTGGACGGTAAGTTCCGAGCAGTACTTC	CASSVIWTVSSEQYF
TRBV7-9	TRBJ1-1	-	few	TGTGCCAGCAGCTTAGCGAGAGGGATGAACACTGAAGCTTTCTTT	CASSLARGMNTEAFF
TRBV10-1	TRBJ1-1	TRBD1	-	TGCGCCAGCAGTGAACAGGGGGCCACTGAAGCTTTCTTT	CASSEQGATEAFF
TRBV5-1	TRBJ1-2	-	-	TGCGCCAGCAGCTTGCAGGGATATAACTATGGCTACACCTTC	CASSLQGYNYGYTF
TRBV10-2	TRBJ1-2	-	-	TGCGCCAGCAGTGAGTATCAGGGCTCTTGGAATGGCTACACCTTC	CASSEYQGSWNGYTF
TRBV5-1	TRBJ2-3	TRBD1	-	TGCGCCAGCAGCTTTACAGGGGGCACAGATACGCAGTATTTT	CASSFTGGTDTQYF
TRBV6-6	TRBJ2-5	TRBD2	-	TGTGCCAGTGGGCTTCACTCGGGAGGTAAAGAGACCCAGTACTTC	CASGLHSGGKETQYF
TRBV13	TRBJ2-5	TRBD2	-	TGTGCCAGCAGCTCCGGGCGAGCGGGGGCGGAGACCCAGTACTTC	CASSSGRAGAETQYF
TRBV6-5	TRBJ2-5	-	-	TGTGCCAGCAGTTACTCCCTCCTCCGGGCGCAAGAGACCCAGTACTTC	CASSYSLLRAQETQYF
TRBV2	TRBJ2-2	TRBD1	once	TGTGCCAGCAGTGTCCGGACAGGGTCGAACACCGGGGAGCTGTTTTTT	CASSVRTGSNTGELFF
TRBV19	TRBJ2-3	-	-	TGTGCCAGTAGTATAAAGGACTTCTTCGCAGATACGCAGTATTTT	CASSIKDFFADTQYF
TRBV30	TRBJ1-2	TRBD1	-	TGTGCCTGGAGGGGACAGGGTTACTATGGCTACACCTTC	CAWRGQGYYGYTF
TRBV4-3	TRBJ2-3	TRBD2	-	TGCGCCAGCAGCTCCGCCAGCGGGGGAGGCACAGATACGCAGTATTTT	CASSSASGGGTDTQYF
TRBV5-1	TRBJ2-3	-	-	TGCGCCAGCACCTTTTTTGGGTCGGGGGCCGATACGCAGTATTTT	CASTFFGSGADTQYF
TRBV6-1	TRBJ2-4	-	few	TGTGCCAGCAGTGAGACAGGAGCCAAAAACATTCAGTACTTC	CASSETGAKNIQYF
TRBV11-3	TRBJ2-5	-	-	TGTGCCAGCAGCTTAGGGGGGCCCCCCGAGACCCAGTACTTC	CASSLGGPPETQYF
TRBV10-3	TRBJ2-7	-	-	TGTGCCATCAGTGCCTCACAAGGGACCTACGAGCAGTACTTC	CAISASQGTYEQYF